The rows below give T cell receptor beta chains drawn from one sample of a study of T cell responses to AZD1222 COVID-19 vaccine. The method was immunoSEQ multiplex PCR; TCRdb's version includes in-frame clones alone and lacks a portion of them. In the table there are roughly 110,000 clones, roughly four fifths of which are singletons. This material consisted of peripheral blood, taken on day 0 of AZD1222 vaccination. These receptors were taken from an adult in good health. Both conserved end residues are part of each CDR3. Each record gives: D gene, clone size, J gene, V gene, CDR3 protein, CDR3 DNA. A D gene is named only where the DNA matches it firmly. Not every row has a clone size; where given, it reads once, few, many or a size class.

TRBD1,-,TRBJ1-2,TRBV29-1,CSVVDRAYGYTF,TGCAGCGTTGTCGACAGGGCCTATGGCTACACCTTC
-,once,TRBJ2-4,TRBV11-2,CASSPPGSKNIQYF,TGTGCCAGCAGCCCCCCGGGGTCCAAAAACATTCAGTACTTC
TRBD2,-,TRBJ2-5,TRBV6-2/TRBV6-3,CASSYSVRLAGDETQYF,TGTGCCAGCAGTTACTCCGTGAGACTAGCGGGAGACGAGACCCAGTACTTC
TRBD1,-,TRBJ1-1,TRBV19,CASSIRDRVGTEAFF,TGTGCCAGTAGTATTCGGGACAGGGTGGGCACTGAAGCTTTCTTT
-,-,TRBJ2-2,TRBV7-3,CASSPGTSGELFF,TGTGCCAGCAGCCCGGGGACGTCCGGGGAGCTGTTTTTT
-,-,TRBJ1-4,TRBV28,CATTREEKLFF,TGTGCCACGACCCGAGAGGAAAAACTGTTTTTT
-,-,TRBJ2-7,TRBV7-2,CASSPLDLAPGEQYF,TGTGCCAGCAGCCCGCTGGATTTAGCGCCCGGCGAGCAGTACTTC
-,-,TRBJ1-6,TRBV28,CASSQGGGAGNSPLHF,TGTGCCAGCAGCCAAGGGGGGGGCGCGGGGAATTCACCCCTCCACTTT
-,-,TRBJ2-1,TRBV6-2/TRBV6-3,CASSYSGSGGNEQFF,TGTGCCAGCAGTTACTCGGGTTCTGGGGGCAATGAGCAGTTCTTC
TRBD1,-,TRBJ1-4,TRBV3-1/TRBV3-2,CASSSGTDVAKLFF,TGTGCCAGCAGCTCCGGGACAGATGTCGCAAAACTGTTTTTT
-,-,TRBJ1-4,TRBV2,CASSEYNSGEKLFF,TGTGCCAGCAGTGAATACAACTCGGGGGAAAAACTGTTTTTT
-,-,TRBJ1-5,TRBV19,CASSQQGRQPQHF,TGTGCCAGTAGTCAACAGGGACGTCAGCCCCAGCATTTT
TRBD1,-,TRBJ1-2,TRBV7-9,CASSKTGTGSYGYTF,TGTGCCAGCAGCAAGACCGGGACAGGGAGCTATGGCTACACCTTC
TRBD1,-,TRBJ1-6,TRBV7-6,CASSLGQGYNSPLHF,TGTGCCAGCAGCTTAGGACAGGGGTATAATTCACCCCTCCACTTT
TRBD1,-,TRBJ1-1,TRBV3-1/TRBV3-2,CASRQGVNLGDTEAFF,TGTGCCAGCCGACAGGGGGTCAACCTTGGAGACACTGAAGCTTTCTTT
-,-,TRBJ2-1,TRBV6-5,CASRYSQGSSYNEQFF,TGTGCCAGCAGGTACTCTCAGGGAAGCTCCTACAATGAGCAGTTCTTC
-,few,TRBJ1-1,TRBV12-3/TRBV12-4,CASSLGSNTEAFF,TGTGCCAGCAGCTTGGGCTCAAACACTGAAGCTTTCTTT
-,-,TRBJ2-1,TRBV18,CASSPTRTVYNEQFF,TGTGCCAGCTCACCAACCCGGACCGTCTACAATGAGCAGTTCTTC
-,-,TRBJ1-2,TRBV3-1/TRBV3-2,CASSQGSQNNYGYTF,TGTGCCAGCAGCCAAGGATCCCAGAACAACTATGGCTACACCTTC
-,-,TRBJ1-2,TRBV19,CASQTTGGPGNYGYTF,TGTGCCAGTCAAACCACCGGGGGACCGGGAAACTATGGCTACACCTTC
-,-,TRBJ1-5,TRBV11-3,CASSFRGTGGGNQPQHF,TGTGCCAGCAGCTTCCGCGGGACCGGGGGGGGGAATCAGCCCCAGCATTTT
TRBD1,-,TRBJ1-2,TRBV7-9,CASSPPTGGYGYTF,TGTGCCAGCAGCCCTCCTACAGGGGGCTATGGCTACACCTTC
TRBD2,-,TRBJ2-2,TRBV28,CASTDLPGLADGELFF,TGTGCCAGCACCGACCTCCCCGGACTAGCGGACGGGGAGCTGTTTTTT
TRBD1,few,TRBJ2-2,TRBV6-4,CASSGTGDTGELFF,TGTGCCAGCAGTGGGACAGGGGACACCGGGGAGCTGTTTTTT
-,once,TRBJ2-5,TRBV20-1,CSAGRQETQYF,TGCAGTGCTGGCAGACAAGAGACCCAGTACTTC
-,-,TRBJ2-3,TRBV28,CASSTPPTDTQYF,TGTGCCAGCAGTACCCCGCCCACAGATACGCAGTATTTT
-,-,TRBJ1-5,TRBV19,CASSIEGFGQPQHF,TGTGCCAGTAGTATTGAAGGTTTTGGCCAGCCCCAGCATTTT
-,-,TRBJ1-1,TRBV5-1,CASRYTLRDTEAFF,TGCGCCAGCAGATACACCCTTCGGGACACTGAAGCTTTCTTT
-,-,TRBJ1-4,TRBV5-6,CASSPEGGANEKLFF,TGTGCCAGCAGCCCGGAGGGGGGAGCTAATGAAAAACTGTTTTTT
TRBD1,few,TRBJ1-2,TRBV9,CASSTMTGAGYTF,TGTGCCAGCAGCACCATGACAGGGGCCGGCTACACCTTC
-,-,TRBJ1-4,TRBV28,CASSSLLSATNEKLFF,TGTGCCAGCAGTTCCTTACTAAGTGCAACTAATGAAAAACTGTTTTTT
-,-,TRBJ2-3,TRBV2,CASSDKGWDTQYF,TGTGCCAGCAGTGATAAGGGATGGGATACGCAGTATTTT
TRBD2,-,TRBJ2-7,TRBV10-3,CAISDSGLADYEQYF,TGTGCCATCAGTGACTCCGGACTAGCGGACTACGAGCAGTACTTC
-,-,TRBJ1-6,TRBV2,CASEGGNSPLHF,TGTGCCAGCGAAGGGGGGAATTCACCCCTCCACTTT
TRBD1,-,TRBJ1-2,TRBV6-5,CASSRTGDNYGYTF,TGTGCCAGCAGTAGGACAGGCGATAACTATGGCTACACCTTC
TRBD1,-,TRBJ1-1,TRBV7-9,CASSSEQGAEAFF,TGTGCCAGCAGCTCCGAACAGGGGGCTGAAGCTTTCTTT
-,-,TRBJ1-4,TRBV18,CASYEGGAKEKLFF,TGTGCCAGCTACGAGGGGGGCGCAAAGGAAAAACTGTTTTTT
-,many,TRBJ2-2,TRBV4-1,CASSQDLRRTNTGELFF,TGCGCCAGCAGCCAAGATCTGCGCCGGACGAACACCGGGGAGCTGTTTTTT
-,once,TRBJ1-1,TRBV6-5,CASSYQLGTEAFF,TGTGCCAGCAGTTACCAACTGGGGACTGAAGCTTTCTTT
-,few,TRBJ2-1,TRBV18,CASSLRQSNEQFF,TGTGCCAGCTCGTTAAGACAGTCCAATGAGCAGTTCTTC
-,-,TRBJ2-3,TRBV9,CASSVAPTRGTDTQYF,TGTGCCAGCAGCGTAGCCCCAACTAGGGGTACAGATACGCAGTATTTT
-,-,TRBJ1-5,TRBV28,CASSLWQPNQPQHF,TGTGCCAGCAGTTTATGGCAGCCCAATCAGCCCCAGCATTTT
-,-,TRBJ1-1,TRBV2,CASTNGQRVAEAFF,TGTGCCAGCACAAACGGACAGAGGGTAGCTGAAGCTTTCTTT
-,-,TRBJ2-2,TRBV11-3,CASSLAIGGGELFF,TGTGCCAGCAGCTTAGCTATAGGAGGCGGGGAGCTGTTTTTT
-,-,TRBJ1-2,TRBV21-1,CASSSLRAANYGYTF,TGTGCCAGCAGCAGCCTCAGGGCAGCTAACTATGGCTACACCTTC
-,-,TRBJ1-4,TRBV9,CASSFEPSTNEKLFF,TGTGCCAGCAGCTTTGAGCCTTCAACTAATGAAAAACTGTTTTTT
-,-,TRBJ1-1,TRBV5-1,CASSLGGGWNTEAFF,TGCGCCAGCAGCTTGGGTGGGGGCTGGAACACTGAAGCTTTCTTT
-,few,TRBJ1-4,TRBV5-1,CASSLGYGQEKLFF,TGCGCCAGCAGCCTAGGTTATGGTCAGGAAAAACTGTTTTTT
-,-,TRBJ1-1,TRBV10-3,CAISESRETEAFF,TGTGCCATCAGTGAGTCAAGGGAAACTGAAGCTTTCTTT
-,-,TRBJ1-4,TRBV18,CASSLEDEKLFF,TGTGCCAGCTCACTCGAGGATGAAAAACTGTTTTTT
-,-,TRBJ1-5,TRBV19,CASSIDPYRQPQHF,TGTGCCAGTAGTATTGACCCCTATCGACAGCCCCAGCATTTT
TRBD2,-,TRBJ2-5,TRBV11-3,CASSTNGLVGETQYF,TGTGCCAGCAGCACGAATGGACTAGTAGGGGAGACCCAGTACTTC
-,-,TRBJ1-6,TRBV28,CASSFVGYGDSPLHF,TGTGCCAGCAGTTTCGTGGGATATGGCGATTCACCCCTCCACTTT
TRBD1,-,TRBJ2-5,TRBV28,CASSRDRGPETQYF,TGTGCCAGCAGCCGGGACAGGGGACCTGAGACCCAGTACTTC
-,once,TRBJ1-3,TRBV5-8,CASSSNWNTIYF,TGTGCCAGCAGCTCCAATTGGAACACCATATATTTT
TRBD2,once,TRBJ2-1,TRBV4-2,CASSQGGGTYNEQFF,TGTGCCAGCAGCCAAGGCGGGGGGACATACAATGAGCAGTTCTTC
-,-,TRBJ1-2,TRBV12-3/TRBV12-4,CASSSTGQLSYTF,TGTGCCAGCAGCTCAACGGGGCAGTTAAGCTACACCTTC